The rows below give T cell receptor beta chains drawn from one sample of a study of CD8 T cells in Susac syndrome. One entry per CDR3 protein, called by TCRdb with MiXCR from the immunoSEQ multiplex PCR reads. This table holds under 85,000 distinct CDR3 sequences, roughly 94% found once. Input material: CD8+ T cells from PBMCs. Receptor source: a human donor with multiple sclerosis. CDR3s include the opening cysteine and the closing phenylalanine or tryptophan. Fields, in order: D gene, J gene, V gene, CDR3 protein, CDR3 DNA. A D gene is named only where the DNA matches it firmly.

d_gene: .; j_gene: TRBJ1-1; v_gene: TRBV20-1; CDR3aa: CSAGWDRSTEAFF; CDR3nt: TGCAGTGCTGGATGGGACCGGAGCACTGAAGCTTTCTTT
d_gene: .; j_gene: TRBJ1-2; v_gene: TRBV12-3/TRBV12-4; CDR3aa: CASSLDSENYGYTF; CDR3nt: TGTGCCAGCAGTTTGGACAGCGAGAACTATGGCTACACCTTC
d_gene: .; j_gene: TRBJ1-1; v_gene: TRBV20-1; CDR3aa: CSARVTVMNTEAFF; CDR3nt: TGCAGTGCTAGAGTTACCGTTATGAACACTGAAGCTTTCTTT
d_gene: .; j_gene: TRBJ2-1; v_gene: TRBV28; CDR3aa: CASMEVGYNEQFF; CDR3nt: TGTGCCAGCATGGAAGTCGGCTACAATGAGCAGTTCTTC
d_gene: TRBD2; j_gene: TRBJ2-1; v_gene: TRBV5-1; CDR3aa: CASSSGTSGRMDEQFF; CDR3nt: TGCGCCAGCAGCAGCGGGACTAGCGGGAGGATGGATGAGCAGTTCTTC
d_gene: TRBD2; j_gene: TRBJ2-7; v_gene: TRBV7-9; CDR3aa: CASSLLSGGSLGEQYF; CDR3nt: TGTGCCAGCAGCTTATTATCCGGCGGGAGCCTGGGAGAGCAGTACTTC
d_gene: .; j_gene: TRBJ2-1; v_gene: TRBV20-1; CDR3aa: CSARDFDEQFF; CDR3nt: TGCAGTGCTAGAGATTTCGATGAGCAGTTCTTC
d_gene: .; j_gene: TRBJ2-1; v_gene: TRBV5-1; CDR3aa: CASSLVPQGNEQFF; CDR3nt: TGCGCCAGCAGCTTGGTCCCCCAGGGCAATGAGCAGTTCTTC
d_gene: .; j_gene: TRBJ1-5; v_gene: TRBV7-9; CDR3aa: CASSPRQANQPQHF; CDR3nt: TGTGCCAGCAGCCCAAGACAGGCTAATCAGCCCCAGCATTTT
d_gene: TRBD1; j_gene: TRBJ1-3; v_gene: TRBV5-6; CDR3aa: CASSLGQLRDTIYF; CDR3nt: TGTGCCAGCAGCCTGGGACAGCTCCGGGACACCATATATTTT
d_gene: .; j_gene: TRBJ2-7; v_gene: TRBV27; CDR3aa: CASSPVGQTYEQYF; CDR3nt: TGTGCCAGCAGTCCTGTTGGACAGACCTACGAGCAGTACTTC
d_gene: TRBD2; j_gene: TRBJ2-7; v_gene: TRBV4-2; CDR3aa: CASSSGLAGGNEQYF; CDR3nt: TGTGCCAGCAGCTCGGGACTAGCGGGGGGCAACGAGCAGTACTTC
d_gene: TRBD1; j_gene: TRBJ2-1; v_gene: TRBV20-1; CDR3aa: CSAPNAGTGDSNEQFF; CDR3nt: TGCAGTGCCCCGAATGCCGGGACAGGGGATTCGAATGAGCAGTTCTTC
d_gene: .; j_gene: TRBJ2-7; v_gene: TRBV27; CDR3aa: CASSLGVSSYEQYF; CDR3nt: TGTGCCAGCAGTTTGGGGGTTAGCTCCTACGAGCAGTACTTC
d_gene: TRBD2; j_gene: TRBJ2-7; v_gene: TRBV6-2/TRBV6-3; CDR3aa: CASGSWTSGGAGSYEQYF; CDR3nt: TGTGCCAGCGGCTCCTGGACTAGCGGGGGGGCCGGGTCCTACGAGCAGTACTTC
d_gene: TRBD2; j_gene: TRBJ2-3; v_gene: TRBV14; CDR3aa: CASSPGWAGDTDTQYF; CDR3nt: TGTGCCAGCAGCCCCGGATGGGCGGGGGACACAGATACGCAGTATTTT
d_gene: TRBD1; j_gene: TRBJ1-5; v_gene: TRBV4-1; CDR3aa: CASSQEGQVNQPQHF; CDR3nt: TGCGCCAGCAGCCAAGAGGGACAGGTTAATCAGCCCCAGCATTTT
d_gene: .; j_gene: TRBJ2-1; v_gene: TRBV6-4; CDR3aa: CASSRTDDNEQFF; CDR3nt: TGTGCCAGCAGTAGGACGGATGACAATGAGCAGTTCTTC
d_gene: .; j_gene: TRBJ2-1; v_gene: TRBV12-3/TRBV12-4; CDR3aa: CASSLVSPVSDEQFF; CDR3nt: TGTGCCAGCAGTTTAGTGAGCCCGGTTTCTGATGAGCAGTTCTTC
d_gene: .; j_gene: TRBJ2-7; v_gene: TRBV5-1; CDR3aa: CASSFGGRQYF; CDR3nt: TGCGCCAGCAGCTTCGGGGGTCGGCAGTACTTC
d_gene: .; j_gene: TRBJ2-3; v_gene: TRBV4-3; CDR3aa: CASSQDWDLADTQYF; CDR3nt: TGCGCCAGCAGCCAAGACTGGGACTTGGCAGATACGCAGTATTTT
d_gene: .; j_gene: TRBJ2-7; v_gene: TRBV9; CDR3aa: CASSVTQGYEQYF; CDR3nt: TGTGCCAGCAGCGTTACCCAGGGCTACGAGCAGTACTTC
d_gene: TRBD2; j_gene: TRBJ2-1; v_gene: TRBV28; CDR3aa: CASSWGLASNEQFF; CDR3nt: TGTGCCAGCAGTTGGGGACTAGCGAGCAATGAGCAGTTCTTC